This T cell receptor beta chain derives from a study of human T cells and chemical hapten exposure. Study details: Variability of per-sample TCR yields stemmed mainly from small differences in pooled library volume. Study-wide results and limits: The study found that DPC sensitization did not change TCRs above 1 in 1000 frequency. Among expanded TCRs, significantly more large CDR3 similarity clusters formed than among controls.

V trimming: 6 bases; J trimming: 7 bases; junction bases outside the gene matches: 5. This CDR3 is 14 amino acids long. The germline V gene has CDR1 MGHDK and CDR2 SYGVNS. This clonotype has more than one count but fewer than ten. What it binds is unknown. What the library attached to individual cDNA molecules were unique molecular identifiers. One entry per CDR3 protein, called by TCRdb with MiXCR from the RACE reads. The sample consists of some 70,000 distinct CDR3 sequences, over 9.5% of them appearing once. Documented time point: pre-sensitization, week 0. Sample treatment: therapeutic diphenylcyclopropenone sensitization with weekly scalp DPC.

The chain uses TRBV25-1 and TRBJ1-5; 11 bases are shared with TRBD1. The receptor's source is a woman aged 45-65 years with alopecia areata. Some clones in this sample may be carry-over from other donors' samples. The sequencing used whole blood, collected in connection with sensitization to the hapten diphenylcyclopropenone (DPC). CDR3 protein: CASSGTGGNQPQHF. CDR3 sequence (DNA): TGTGCCAGCAGCGGGACAGGGGGAAACCAGCCCCAGCATTTT. Full variable domain (remainder filled in from reference TRBV25-1 and TRBJ1-5): EADIYQTPRYLVIGTGKKITLECSQTMGHDKMYWYQQDPGMELHLIHYSYGVNSTEKGDLSSESTVSRIRTEHFPLTLESARPSHTSQYLCASSGTGGNQPQHFGDGTRLSIL.